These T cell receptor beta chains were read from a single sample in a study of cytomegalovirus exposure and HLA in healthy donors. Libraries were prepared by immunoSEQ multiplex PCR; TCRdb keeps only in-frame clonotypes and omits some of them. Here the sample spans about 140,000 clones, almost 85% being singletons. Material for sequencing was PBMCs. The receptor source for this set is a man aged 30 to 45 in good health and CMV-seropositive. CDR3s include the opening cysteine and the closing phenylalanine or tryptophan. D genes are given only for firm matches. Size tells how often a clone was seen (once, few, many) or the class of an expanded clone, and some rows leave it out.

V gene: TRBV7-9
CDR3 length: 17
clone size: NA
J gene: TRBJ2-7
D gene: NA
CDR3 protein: CASSLARSVRRSYEQYF
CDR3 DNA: TGTGCCAGCAGCTTAGCCCGCTCGGTACGTCGCTCCTACGAGCAGTACTTC

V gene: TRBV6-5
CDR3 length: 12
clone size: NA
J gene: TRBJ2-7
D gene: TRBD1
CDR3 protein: CASKTGFYEQYF
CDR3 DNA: TGTGCCAGCAAGACAGGGTTCTACGAGCAGTACTTC

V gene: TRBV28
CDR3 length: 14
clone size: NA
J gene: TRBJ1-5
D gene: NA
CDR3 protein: CASTLPGGNQPQHF
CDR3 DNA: TGTGCCAGCACTCTCCCCGGGGGGAATCAGCCCCAGCATTTT

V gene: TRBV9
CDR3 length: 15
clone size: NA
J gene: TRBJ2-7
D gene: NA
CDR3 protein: CASSAMDYAPYEQYF
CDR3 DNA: TGTGCCAGCAGCGCGATGGACTATGCCCCATACGAGCAGTACTTC

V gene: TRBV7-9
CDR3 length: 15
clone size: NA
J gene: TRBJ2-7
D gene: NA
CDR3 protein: CASSLAPLDSYEQYF
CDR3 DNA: TGTGCCAGCAGCTTAGCCCCCTTGGACAGCTACGAGCAGTACTTC

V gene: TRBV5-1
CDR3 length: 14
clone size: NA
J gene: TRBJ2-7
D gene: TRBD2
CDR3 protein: CASRSGGENYEQYF
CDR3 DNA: TGCGCCAGCAGGAGCGGGGGAGAGAACTACGAGCAGTACTTC

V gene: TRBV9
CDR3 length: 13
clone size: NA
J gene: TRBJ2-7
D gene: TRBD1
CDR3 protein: CASSGGQGTEQYF
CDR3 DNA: TGTGCCAGCAGCGGGGGACAGGGGACCGAGCAGTACTTC

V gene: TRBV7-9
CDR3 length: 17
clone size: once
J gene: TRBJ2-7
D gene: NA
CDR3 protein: CSSSYDKRGGAFHEQYF
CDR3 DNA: TGTTCCAGCAGCTATGATAAGAGGGGGGGGGCCTTCCACGAGCAGTACTTC

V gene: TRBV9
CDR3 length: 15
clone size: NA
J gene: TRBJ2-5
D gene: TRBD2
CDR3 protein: CASSPGLAGGETQYF
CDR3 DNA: TGTGCCAGCAGCCCGGGACTAGCGGGGGGAGAGACCCAGTACTTC

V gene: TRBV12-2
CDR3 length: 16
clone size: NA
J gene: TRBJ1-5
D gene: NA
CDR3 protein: CASRLKQGDSNQPQHF
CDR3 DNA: TGTGCAAGTCGCCTTAAACAGGGAGATAGCAATCAGCCCCAGCATTTT

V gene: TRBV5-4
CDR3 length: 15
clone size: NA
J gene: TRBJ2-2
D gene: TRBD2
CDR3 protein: CASSWPGGSTGELFF
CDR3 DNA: TGTGCCAGCAGCTGGCCGGGGGGTAGTACCGGGGAGCTGTTTTTT

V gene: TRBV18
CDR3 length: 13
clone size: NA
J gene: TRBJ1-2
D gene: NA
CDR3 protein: CASSGGYDYGYTF
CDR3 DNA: TGTGCCAGCTCAGGAGGGTACGACTATGGCTACACCTTC

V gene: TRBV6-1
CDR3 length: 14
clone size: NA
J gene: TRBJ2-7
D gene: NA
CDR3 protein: CASSAVGFGYEQYF
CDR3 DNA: TGTGCCAGCAGTGCGGTCGGTTTCGGCTACGAGCAGTACTTC

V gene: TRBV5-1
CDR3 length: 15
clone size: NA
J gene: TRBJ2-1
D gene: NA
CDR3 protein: CASSSDTNSYNEQFF
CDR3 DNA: TGCGCCAGCAGCTCGGACACAAACTCCTACAATGAGCAGTTCTTC

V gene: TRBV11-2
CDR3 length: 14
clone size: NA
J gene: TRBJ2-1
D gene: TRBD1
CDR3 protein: CASSFGRGYDEQFF
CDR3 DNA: TGTGCCAGCAGCTTTGGCAGGGGGTACGATGAGCAGTTCTTC

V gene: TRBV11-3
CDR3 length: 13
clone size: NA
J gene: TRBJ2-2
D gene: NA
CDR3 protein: CASSLLNTGELFF
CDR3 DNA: TGTGCCAGCAGCTTACTGAACACCGGGGAGCTGTTTTTT

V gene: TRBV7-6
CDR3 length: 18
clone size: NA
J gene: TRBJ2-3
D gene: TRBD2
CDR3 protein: CASSLGGSSGGTTDTQYF
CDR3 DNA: TGTGCCAGCAGCCTGGGGGGTTCTAGCGGGGGGACAACAGATACGCAGTATTTT

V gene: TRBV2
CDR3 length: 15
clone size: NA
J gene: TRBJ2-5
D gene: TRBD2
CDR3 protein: CASSERTSGRNGQYF
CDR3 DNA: TGTGCCAGCAGTGAACGGACTAGCGGGAGAAATGGCCAGTACTTC

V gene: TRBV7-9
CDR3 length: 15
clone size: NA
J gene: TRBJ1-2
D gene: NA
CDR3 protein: CASSFNLGASNGYTF
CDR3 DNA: TGTGCCAGCAGCTTCAATCTGGGGGCCAGTAATGGCTACACCTTC

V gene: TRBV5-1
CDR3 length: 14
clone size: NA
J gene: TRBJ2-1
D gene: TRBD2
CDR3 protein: CARWTRPPSDEQFF
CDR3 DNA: TGCGCCAGATGGACTAGACCTCCTTCGGATGAGCAGTTCTTC

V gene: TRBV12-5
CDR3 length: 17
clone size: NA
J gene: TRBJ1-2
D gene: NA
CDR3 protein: CASGFSGRIRGRPGYTF
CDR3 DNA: TGTGCTAGTGGTTTTTCGGGGAGGATACGAGGGCGGCCCGGTTACACCTTC

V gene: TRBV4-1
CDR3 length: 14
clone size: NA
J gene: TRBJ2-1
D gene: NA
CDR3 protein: CASSQDPRRDEQFF
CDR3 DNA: TGCGCCAGCAGCCAAGATCCACGACGGGATGAGCAGTTCTTC

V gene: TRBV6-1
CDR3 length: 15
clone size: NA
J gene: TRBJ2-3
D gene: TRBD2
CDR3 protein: CASRDFAGARDTQYF
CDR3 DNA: TGTGCCAGCAGAGATTTCGCGGGAGCTCGGGATACGCAGTATTTT

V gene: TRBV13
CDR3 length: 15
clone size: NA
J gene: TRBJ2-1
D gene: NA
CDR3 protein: CASRFQGSAYNEQFF
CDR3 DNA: TGTGCCAGCAGGTTTCAGGGGTCAGCCTACAATGAGCAGTTCTTC

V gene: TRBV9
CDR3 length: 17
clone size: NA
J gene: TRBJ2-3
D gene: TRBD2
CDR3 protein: CASSVDGEAGGTYGQYF
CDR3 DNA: TGTGCCAGCAGCGTAGATGGTGAGGCGGGGGGGACCTATGGGCAGTATTTT

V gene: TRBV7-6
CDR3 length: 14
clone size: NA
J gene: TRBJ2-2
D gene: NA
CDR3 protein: CASSSTSYTGELFF
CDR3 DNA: TGTGCCAGCAGCTCTACTTCCTACACCGGGGAGCTGTTTTTT

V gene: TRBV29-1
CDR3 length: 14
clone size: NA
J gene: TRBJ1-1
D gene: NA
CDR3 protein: CSGWGGLQNTEAFF
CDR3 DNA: TGCAGCGGATGGGGGGGGCTCCAGAACACTGAAGCTTTCTTT

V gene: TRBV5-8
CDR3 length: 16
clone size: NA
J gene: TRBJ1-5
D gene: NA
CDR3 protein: CASSLGRPYSNQPQHF
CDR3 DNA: TGTGCCAGCAGCCTTGGCAGGCCTTATAGCAATCAGCCCCAGCATTTT

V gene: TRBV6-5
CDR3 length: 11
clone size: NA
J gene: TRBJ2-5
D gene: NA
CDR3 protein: CASSLGGRQYF
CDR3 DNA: TGTGCCAGCAGTCTAGGGGGTCGACAGTACTTC

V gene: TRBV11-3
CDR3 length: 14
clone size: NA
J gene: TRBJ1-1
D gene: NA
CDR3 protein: CASSRPGKNTEAFF
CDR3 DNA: TGTGCCAGCAGCCGCCCCGGGAAGAACACTGAAGCTTTCTTT

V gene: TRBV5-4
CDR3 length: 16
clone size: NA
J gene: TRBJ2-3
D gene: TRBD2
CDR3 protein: CASSVPGLVVADTQYF
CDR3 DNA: TGTGCCAGCAGCGTGCCGGGACTAGTTGTCGCAGATACGCAGTATTTT

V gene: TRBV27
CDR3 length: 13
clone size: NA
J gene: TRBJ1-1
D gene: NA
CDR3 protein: CASSPLGGGEAFF
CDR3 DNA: TGTGCCAGCAGCCCACTGGGCGGGGGTGAAGCTTTCTTT

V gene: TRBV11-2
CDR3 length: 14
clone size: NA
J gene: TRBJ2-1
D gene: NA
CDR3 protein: CASSSLGSRNEQFF
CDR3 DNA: TGTGCCAGCAGCTCCCTCGGGAGTAGGAATGAGCAGTTCTTC

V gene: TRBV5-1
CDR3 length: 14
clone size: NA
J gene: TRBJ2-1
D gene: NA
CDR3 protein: CASSLVTAYNEQFF
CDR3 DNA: TGCGCCAGCAGCTTGGTGACAGCATACAATGAGCAGTTCTTC

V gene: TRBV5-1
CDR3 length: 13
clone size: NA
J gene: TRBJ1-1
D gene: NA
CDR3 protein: CASSQAGDTEAFF
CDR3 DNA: TGCGCCAGCAGCCAAGCGGGAGACACTGAAGCTTTCTTT

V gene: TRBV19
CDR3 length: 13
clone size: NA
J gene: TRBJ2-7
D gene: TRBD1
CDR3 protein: CASSGQGLYEQYF
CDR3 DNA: TGTGCCAGTTCTGGACAGGGATTATACGAGCAGTACTTC

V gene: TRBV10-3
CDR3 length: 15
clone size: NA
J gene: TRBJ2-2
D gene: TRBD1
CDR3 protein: CAIRAGQGDTGELFF
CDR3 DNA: TGTGCCATCAGGGCGGGACAGGGGGACACCGGGGAGCTGTTTTTT

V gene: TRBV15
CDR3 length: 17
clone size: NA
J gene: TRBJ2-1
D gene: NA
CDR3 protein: CATSSWTLRGSYNEQFF
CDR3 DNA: TGTGCCACCAGCAGTTGGACTCTCAGGGGCTCCTACAATGAGCAGTTCTTC

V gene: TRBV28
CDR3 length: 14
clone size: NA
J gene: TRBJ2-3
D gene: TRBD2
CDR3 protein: CASSSGLRPDTQYF
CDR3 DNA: TGTGCCAGCAGTTCGGGACTAAGGCCAGATACGCAGTATTTT

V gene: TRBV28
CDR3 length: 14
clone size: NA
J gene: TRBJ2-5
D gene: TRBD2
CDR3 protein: CASSKTSGGETQYF
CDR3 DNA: TGTGCCAGCAGCAAGACTAGCGGTGGGGAGACCCAGTACTTC

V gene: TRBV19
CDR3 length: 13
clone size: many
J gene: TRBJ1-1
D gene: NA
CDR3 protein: CASQRAVYTEAFF
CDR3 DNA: TGTGCCAGTCAGAGGGCAGTCTACACTGAAGCTTTCTTT

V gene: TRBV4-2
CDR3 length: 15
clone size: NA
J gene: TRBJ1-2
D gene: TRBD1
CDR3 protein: CASSQDRDRNYGYTF
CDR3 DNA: TGTGCCAGCAGCCAAGATAGGGACAGGAACTATGGCTACACCTTC

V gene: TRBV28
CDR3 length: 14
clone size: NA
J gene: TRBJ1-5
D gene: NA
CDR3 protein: CASSPHNSNQPQHF
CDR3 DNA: TGTGCCAGCAGTCCGCACAATAGCAATCAGCCCCAGCATTTT

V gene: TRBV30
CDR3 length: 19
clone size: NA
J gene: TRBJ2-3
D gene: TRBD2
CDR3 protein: CAWSLVGLAGGQSTDTQYF
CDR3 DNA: TGTGCCTGGAGCCTGGTCGGACTAGCGGGGGGGCAGAGCACAGATACGCAGTATTTT

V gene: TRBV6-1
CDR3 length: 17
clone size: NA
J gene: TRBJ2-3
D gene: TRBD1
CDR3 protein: CASSELVTGPPGDTQYF
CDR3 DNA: TGTGCCAGCAGTGAACTTGTGACAGGGCCACCGGGAGATACGCAGTATTTT

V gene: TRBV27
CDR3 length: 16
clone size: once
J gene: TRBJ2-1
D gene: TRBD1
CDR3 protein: CASRRLTGTANNEQFF
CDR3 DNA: TGTGCCAGCAGGCGCCTAACGGGGACAGCCAACAATGAGCAGTTCTTC

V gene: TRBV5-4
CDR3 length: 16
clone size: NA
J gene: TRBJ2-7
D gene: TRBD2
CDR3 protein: CASSPKGLAGGSEQYF
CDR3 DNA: TGTGCCAGCAGCCCTAAAGGACTAGCGGGAGGGTCCGAGCAGTACTTC

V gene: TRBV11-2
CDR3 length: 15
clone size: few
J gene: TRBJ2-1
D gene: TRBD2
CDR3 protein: CASSLASGSYNEQFF
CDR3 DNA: TGTGCCAGCAGCTTAGCTAGCGGGAGCTACAATGAGCAGTTCTTC

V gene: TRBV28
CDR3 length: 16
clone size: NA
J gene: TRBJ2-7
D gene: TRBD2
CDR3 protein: CASSLGLAGATYEQYF
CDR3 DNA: TGTGCCAGCAGCCTGGGACTAGCGGGGGCGACCTACGAGCAGTACTTC

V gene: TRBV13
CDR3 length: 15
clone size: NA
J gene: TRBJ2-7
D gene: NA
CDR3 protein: CASSLQGGVSYEQYF
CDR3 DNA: TGTGCCAGCAGCTTACAGGGGGGTGTATCCTACGAGCAGTACTTC

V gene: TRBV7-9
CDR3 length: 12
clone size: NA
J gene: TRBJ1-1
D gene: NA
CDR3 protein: CSSSEVNTEAFF
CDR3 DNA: TGTTCCAGCAGCGAGGTGAACACTGAAGCTTTCTTT

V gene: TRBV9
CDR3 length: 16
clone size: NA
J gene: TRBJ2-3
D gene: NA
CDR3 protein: CASRPGGGGWTDTQYF
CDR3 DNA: TGTGCCAGCAGGCCTGGGGGAGGGGGATGGACAGATACGCAGTATTTT

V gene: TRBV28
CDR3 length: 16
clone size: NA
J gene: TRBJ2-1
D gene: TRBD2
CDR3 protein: CASSSPSGDSYNEQFF
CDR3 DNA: TGTGCCAGCAGTTCTCCTAGCGGTGACTCCTACAATGAGCAGTTCTTC

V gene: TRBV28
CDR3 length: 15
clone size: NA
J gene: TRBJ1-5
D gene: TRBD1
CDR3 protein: CASSLGQYSNQPQHF
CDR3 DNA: TGTGCCAGCAGTTTGGGACAGTATAGCAATCAGCCCCAGCATTTT

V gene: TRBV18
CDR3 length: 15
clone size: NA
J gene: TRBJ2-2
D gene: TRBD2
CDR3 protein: CASSPAGGDTGELFF
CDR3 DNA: TGTGCCAGCTCACCGGCGGGAGGAGACACCGGGGAGCTGTTTTTT

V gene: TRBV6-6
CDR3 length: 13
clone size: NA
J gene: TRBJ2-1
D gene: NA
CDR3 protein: CASVGGLVNEQFF
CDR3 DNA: TGTGCCAGCGTAGGCGGGCTTGTCAATGAGCAGTTCTTC